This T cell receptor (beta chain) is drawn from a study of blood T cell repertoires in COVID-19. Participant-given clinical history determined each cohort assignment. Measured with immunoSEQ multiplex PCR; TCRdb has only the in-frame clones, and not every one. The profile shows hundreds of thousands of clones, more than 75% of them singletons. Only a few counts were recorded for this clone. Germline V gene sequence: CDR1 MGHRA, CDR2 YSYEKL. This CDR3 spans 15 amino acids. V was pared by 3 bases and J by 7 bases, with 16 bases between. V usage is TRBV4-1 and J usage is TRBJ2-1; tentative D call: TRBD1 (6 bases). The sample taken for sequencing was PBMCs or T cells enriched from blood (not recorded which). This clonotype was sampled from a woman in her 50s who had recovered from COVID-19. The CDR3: CASSHPDWGRNEQFF. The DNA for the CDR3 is TGCGCCAGCAGCCACCCGGACTGGGGGCGGAATGAGCAGTTCTTC.